This TCR beta chain was documented in a study of identifying expanded T cells in peripheral blood. Study findings and constraints: About 1.2 clones differed between technical replicates, versus about 15 and 19 over time. Variance in clone template counts between roughly two-week samples significantly increased with total template count across all healthy donors.

TCRdb's table, derived via immunoSEQ multiplex PCR, lists solely in-frame clones and lacks some. The table has 120,000 or so clones, around four fifths seen once. No infections or other immune events were documented during collection. Trimming cost V 2 bases and J 1 base, with 6 bases left between them. CDR1 and CDR2 (germline): SNHLY, FYNNEI. This CDR3 spans 15 amino acids. About this clone: The antigen is unknown.

The sequencing input was blood. The chain recombines TRBV2 with TRBJ2-6; D ambiguous. The TCR sequence derives from a person between 18 and 70 years old in good health. This chain's CDR3 is CASSEQQSGANVLTF. The CDR3 DNA follows: TGTGCCAGCAGTGAACAGCAGTCTGGGGCCAACGTCCTGACTTTC.